This T cell receptor (beta chain) was documented in a study of blood T cell repertoires in COVID-19 (dated by TCRdb to 2020 to 2021). Some background on the complete study: Collaborator samples came from the United States, Italy and Spain and covered acute and convalescent phases of COVID-19. Nearly every sample came with metadata listing a de-identified subject ID, COVID-19 status, age in years and sex. Subjects who had been exposed to COVID-19, were actively infected with it, or had recovered from it provided the deeply sampled blood TCRbeta repertoires that made up the dataset. Where available, HLA class I and class II types were obtained from metadata supplied by the sample provider rather than from assay-based typing. Samples were obtained from the ongoing ImmuneRACE study (first 160 participants) and from 1,254 subjects provided by 6 global collaborators. The prospective study material was composed of cDNA or gDNA derived from T cells, B-cell-depleted T cells, or PBMCs. The repertoires were released in a freely available public database meant as a resource for research on the immune response to SARS-CoV-2.

Enrolling through a virtual design, the prospective study's participants ranged in age from about 18 to 89 years and lived across some 22 United States geographic areas. In the prospective study, cohorts were assigned on the basis of participant-reported clinical history obtained from a screening survey and a study questionnaire. In the prospective study, whole blood, serum and a nasopharyngeal or oropharyngeal swab were collected from each participant by mobile phlebotomists. Prospective study participants could optionally give additional blood draws and questionnaires over a 2-month period. Blood samples from the prospective study were shipped frozen or at room temperature prior to DNA extraction. From the cysteine up to the phenylalanine, the CDR3 has a length of 13 residues. Kept here is only the CDR3 DNA, which spans 39 bases and is read in frame from base 1. V and J are truncated by 7 bases and 2 bases respectively, leaving an intervening sequence of 11 bases. CDR1 and CDR2 (MNHEY, SVGAGI) derive from the germline V gene.

What the study reported, not specific to this receptor: The amount of clinical and demographic metadata varied by source and participant and was provided uncurated.

TCRbeta CDR3 regions were amplified from genomic DNA by means of the immunoSEQ Assay, a bias-controlled multiplex PCR. On the authors' methods: The number of nucleated cells in each sample was estimated from the amplification of reference gene primers within the assay. Sequence reads were collapsed and filtered to measure the absolute abundance of every unique TCRbeta CDR3 rearrangement. For each sample, productive Simpson clonality was calculated as the square root of Simpson's diversity index across productive rearrangements. Held by TCRdb, this immuneACCESS table contains in-frame sequences only and omits some clones. Under half of the omission traces to an unresolved V gene where checked; the cause of the rest is unknown. Clonal size and the V and J genes are those of that table, whereas D and trimming came from the DNA. The sample yields under 350,000 clones; approximately 83% were counted once. The ten biggest clones cover 4% to 5.5% of the sample.

Remarks on this clone: The antigen this receptor binds is unknown. No much larger clone exists at a distance of one base, and base qualities are not known.

The clonotype comes from a woman between 40 and 55 years old with acute COVID-19. The sequenced material came from PBMCs or T cells enriched from blood (not recorded which). In this chain, TRBV6-5 is recombined with TRBJ1-2; a weak D assignment points to TRBD1 (6 bases agree). CDR3 loop: CASTDTGNYGYTF. The DNA is as follows: TGTGCCAGCACCGATACAGGGAACTATGGCTACACCTTC.